This T cell receptor beta chain was documented in a study of memory CD4+ T cells and cytomegalovirus serostatus. This CDR3 has 13 amino acids. CDR1 and CDR2 from the germline V gene are ENHRY and SYGVKD. V lost 7 bases and J lost 5, with 14 bases in between. Single viable CD3+CD4+CD8-CD45RO+ cells were sorted as the memory CD4+ T cells. This clone showed up just once. Some clones are missing from TCRdb's copy, which holds only in-frame ones; the method was immunoSEQ multiplex PCR. The sample shows 50,000 or so clones, around 78% of them seen only once. Sequenced: memory CD4+ T cells from blood. The sequence was collected from an adult in good health and CMV-seronegative. The genes are TRBV10-3 and TRBJ1-2; D gene uncertain. The CDR3 DNA reads TGTGCCATCAATCCGTCCGCGGGGTATGGCTACACCTTC. Its protein is CAINPSAGYGYTF.